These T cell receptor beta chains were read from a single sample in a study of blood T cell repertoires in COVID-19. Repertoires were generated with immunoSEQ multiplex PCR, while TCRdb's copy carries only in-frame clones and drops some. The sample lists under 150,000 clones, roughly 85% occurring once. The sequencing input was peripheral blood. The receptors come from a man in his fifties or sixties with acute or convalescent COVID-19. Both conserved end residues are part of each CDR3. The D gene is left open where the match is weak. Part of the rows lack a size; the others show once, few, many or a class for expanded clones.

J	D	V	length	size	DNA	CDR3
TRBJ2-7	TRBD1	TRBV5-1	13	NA	TGCGCCAGCAGTAGGGGACAGCTTTACGAGCAGTACTTC	CASSRGQLYEQYF
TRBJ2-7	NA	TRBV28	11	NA	TGTGCCAGCAGCAACTATTACGAGCAGTACTTC	CASSNYYEQYF
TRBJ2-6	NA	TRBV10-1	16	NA	TGCGCCAGCAGTGAGTCGGGGCACTCTGGGGCCAACGTCCTGACTTTC	CASSESGHSGANVLTF
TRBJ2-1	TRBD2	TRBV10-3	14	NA	TGTGCCATCAGTGAAACTAGCGGGATGGATGAGCAGTTCTTC	CAISETSGMDEQFF
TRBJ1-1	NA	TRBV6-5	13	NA	TGTGCCAGCAGCTATATCCACGGGGCTGAAGCTTTCTTT	CASSYIHGAEAFF
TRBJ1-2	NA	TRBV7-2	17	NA	TGTGCCAGCAGCTTAGGTCTTAGGGAAGGCGGGAACTATGGCTACACCTTC	CASSLGLREGGNYGYTF
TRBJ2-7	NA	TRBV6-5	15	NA	TGTGCCAGCAGTACATCCGGGACATTACCCTACGAGCAGTACTTC	CASSTSGTLPYEQYF
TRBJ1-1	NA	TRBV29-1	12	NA	TGCAGCACAAGGCAGGGGAACACTGAAGCTTTCTTT	CSTRQGNTEAFF
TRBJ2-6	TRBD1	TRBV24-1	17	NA	TGTGCCACCAGTCAGACAGGGGGCCTCTCTGGGGCCAACGTCCTGACTTTC	CATSQTGGLSGANVLTF
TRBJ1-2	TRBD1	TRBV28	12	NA	TGTGCCAGTAACGGACAGGGAGGGAGCTACACCTTC	CASNGQGGSYTF
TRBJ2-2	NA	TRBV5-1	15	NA	TGCGCCAGCAGCTTGGAGGGGAGGCGGACCGGGGAGCTGTTTTTT	CASSLEGRRTGELFF
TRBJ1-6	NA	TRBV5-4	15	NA	TGTGCCAGCAGCTTCGCCGGACAGTATAATTCACCCCTCCACTTT	CASSFAGQYNSPLHF
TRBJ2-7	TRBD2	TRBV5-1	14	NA	TGCGCCAGCAGCGCTCCGGGACTAGCAACCGAGCAGTACTTC	CASSAPGLATEQYF
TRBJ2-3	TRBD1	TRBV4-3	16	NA	TGCGCCAGCAGCCAAGGGGTCCAGGGGGGCACAGATACGCAGTATTTT	CASSQGVQGGTDTQYF
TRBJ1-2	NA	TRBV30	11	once	TGTGCCTCTCCGACAGGAGTGGGCTACACCTTC	CASPTGVGYTF
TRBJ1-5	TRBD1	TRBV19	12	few	TGTGCCAGCAGACAGGGCGGACAGCCCCAGCATTTT	CASRQGGQPQHF
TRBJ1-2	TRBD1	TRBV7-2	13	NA	TGTGCCAGCAGTCTCGGGACAGATTATGGCTACACCTTC	CASSLGTDYGYTF
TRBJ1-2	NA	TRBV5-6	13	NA	TGTGCCAGCAGCTTCCGGGTGAATAATGGCTACACCTTC	CASSFRVNNGYTF
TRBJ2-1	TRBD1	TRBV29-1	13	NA	TGCAGCGCTATCGACAGGGGAGGCGATGAGCAGTTCTTC	CSAIDRGGDEQFF
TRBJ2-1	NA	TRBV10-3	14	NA	TGTGCCGTATCGTTAGGCGGAGGGGGGGATGAGCAGTTCTTC	CAVSLGGGGDEQFF
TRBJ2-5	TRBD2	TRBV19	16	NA	TGTGCCAGTAGACCACCCGGACTAGCGGGAAGGGGGACCCAGTACTTC	CASRPPGLAGRGTQYF
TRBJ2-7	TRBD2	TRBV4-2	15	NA	TGTGCCAGCAGCCCGGGGGGACTAGCGGGAGTCGAGCAGTACTTC	CASSPGGLAGVEQYF
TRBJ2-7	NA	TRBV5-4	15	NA	TGTGCCAGCAGCTTGGACAGGGAAGGGGTTTACGAGCAGTACTTC	CASSLDREGVYEQYF
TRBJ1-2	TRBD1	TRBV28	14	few	TGTGCCAGCAGTTCGGGGACAGGACCCTATGGCTACACCTTC	CASSSGTGPYGYTF
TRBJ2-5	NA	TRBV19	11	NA	TGTGCCAGTAGCGACAGAGAGACCCAGTACTTC	CASSDRETQYF
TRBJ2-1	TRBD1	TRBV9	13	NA	TGTGCCAGCAGCGCGGGACAGCTAAATGAGCAGTTCTTC	CASSAGQLNEQFF
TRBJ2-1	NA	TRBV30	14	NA	TGTGCCTGGAGTCGGGGGAGCTCCTACAATGAGCAGTTCTTC	CAWSRGSSYNEQFF
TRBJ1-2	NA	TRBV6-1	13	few	TGTGCCAGCAGTGAACAGGGCAACTATGGCTACACCTTC	CASSEQGNYGYTF
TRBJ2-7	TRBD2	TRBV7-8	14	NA	TGTGCCAGCAGCCCCACGGGAGGAGCAGGCGAGCAGTACTTC	CASSPTGGAGEQYF
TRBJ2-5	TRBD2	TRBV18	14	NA	TGTGCCAGCTCACCTGGGCGGGGGGCTCAGACCCAGTACTTC	CASSPGRGAQTQYF
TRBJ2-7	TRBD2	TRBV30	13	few	TGTGCCTGGACCTCGTTCGGGAGGGGCGAGCAGTACTTC	CAWTSFGRGEQYF
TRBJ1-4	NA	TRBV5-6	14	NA	TGTGCCAGCAGTTCGACGGGTTCTAATGAAAAACTGTTTTTT	CASSSTGSNEKLFF
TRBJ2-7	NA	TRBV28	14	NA	TGTGCCAGCAGTTTTGGCCTGACAACTTACGAGCAGTACTTC	CASSFGLTTYEQYF
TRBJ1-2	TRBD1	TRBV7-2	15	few	TGTGCCAGCAGCTTAGTGGCAGGGGGAGGATATGGCTACACCTTC	CASSLVAGGGYGYTF
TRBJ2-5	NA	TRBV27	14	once	TGTGCCAGCAGTTTCTACCCAGCAGGAGAGACCCAGTACTTC	CASSFYPAGETQYF
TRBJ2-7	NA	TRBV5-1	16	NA	TGCGCCAGCAGCCGAACTTCGGGGTCGCTCGGCGTCGAGCAGTACTTC	CASSRTSGSLGVEQYF
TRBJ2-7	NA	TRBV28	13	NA	TGTGCCAGCAGTGTCAGGGGTACCTACGAGCAGTACTTC	CASSVRGTYEQYF
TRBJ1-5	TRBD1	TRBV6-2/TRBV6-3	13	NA	TGTGCCAGCAGTACGACAGGGAATCAGCCCCAGCATTTT	CASSTTGNQPQHF
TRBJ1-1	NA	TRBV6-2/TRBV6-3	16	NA	TGTGCCAGCAGTTACTCGATTAGCGGGGGGAACACTGAAGCTTTCTTT	CASSYSISGGNTEAFF
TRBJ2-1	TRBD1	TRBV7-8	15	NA	TGTGCCAGCAGCTATACGGGACAGGCATACAATGAGCAGTTCTTC	CASSYTGQAYNEQFF
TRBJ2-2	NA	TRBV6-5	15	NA	TGTGCCAGCATTAGAGGCCCCACAGGGTCCGGGGAGCTGTTTTTT	CASIRGPTGSGELFF
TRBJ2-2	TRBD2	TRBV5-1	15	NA	TGCGCCAGCAGCTTCCTTAGCGGGAGCGGCGGGGAGCTGTTTTTT	CASSFLSGSGGELFF
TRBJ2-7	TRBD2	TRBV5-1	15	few	TGCGCCAGCAGCTTGGAAGCGGGGGCCTCCTACGAGCAGTACTTC	CASSLEAGASYEQYF
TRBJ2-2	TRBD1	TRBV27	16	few	TGTGCCAGCCGCCCGAGGGGGGGACAGGGGATCGGGGAGCTGTTTTTT	CASRPRGGQGIGELFF
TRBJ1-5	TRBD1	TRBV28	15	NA	TGTGCCAGCAGTCCACACCGACAGGGGGCGCAGCCCCAGCATTTT	CASSPHRQGAQPQHF